Listed below are T cell receptor beta chains from one sample, sequenced in a study of blood T cells in healthy people across ages. MiXCR, run by TCRdb on the 5' RACE reads, gives a single entry per CDR3 protein. The sample carries 1.5 million to 2 million distinct CDR3 sequences, around 40% recorded once. Specimen: blood. These TCRs come from a human donor in good health. Each CDR3 is given with its conserved first and last residue. The D gene is left open where the match is weak. Rows give clone size only sometimes, using once, few, many, or a class for an expanded clone.

CDR3: CSARASGGLDTQYF
DNA: TGCAGTGCTAGAGCTAGCGGGGGCTTAGATACGCAGTATTTT
size: few
V: TRBV20-1
D: TRBD2
J: TRBJ2-3

CDR3: CSVGQLDTQYF
DNA: TGCAGCGTTGGCCAGCTGGATACGCAGTATTTT
size: NA
V: TRBV29-1
D: NA
J: TRBJ2-3

CDR3: CASSFPAGGDRDTQYF
DNA: TGTGCCAGCAGTTTTCCGGCAGGGGGTGATCGAGATACGCAGTATTTT
size: many
V: TRBV28
D: TRBD1
J: TRBJ2-3

CDR3: CASRGQGLGGYTF
DNA: TGTGCCAGCAGGGGACAGGGATTAGGTGGCTACACCTTC
size: NA
V: TRBV25-1
D: TRBD1
J: TRBJ1-2

CDR3: CSASDRQETQYF
DNA: TGCAGTGCTTCCGACAGGCAAGAGACCCAGTACTTC
size: NA
V: TRBV20-1
D: NA
J: TRBJ2-5

CDR3: CASSFSGEGETQYF
DNA: TGTGCCAGCAGCTTTTCGGGCGAAGGAGAGACCCAGTACTTC
size: few
V: TRBV7-2
D: NA
J: TRBJ2-5

CDR3: CASSLFVAAQETQYF
DNA: TGTGCCAGCAGCTTATTCGTGGCAGCCCAAGAGACCCAGTACTTC
size: NA
V: TRBV7-9
D: NA
J: TRBJ2-5

CDR3: CASARTSGGNEQFF
DNA: TGTGCCAGCGCCCGGACTAGCGGGGGCAATGAGCAGTTCTTC
size: once
V: TRBV7-6
D: TRBD2
J: TRBJ2-1

CDR3: CASSQERDGYTF
DNA: TGTGCCAGCAGCCAAGAGAGGGATGGCTACACCTTC
size: NA
V: TRBV3-1
D: NA
J: TRBJ1-2

CDR3: CASSPQGAVYGYTF
DNA: TGTGCCAGCAGTCCACAGGGGGCCGTCTATGGCTACACCTTC
size: few
V: TRBV6-1
D: TRBD1
J: TRBJ1-2

CDR3: CAISGGTGIYEQYF
DNA: TGTGCCATCAGTGGTGGGACAGGGATCTACGAGCAGTACTTC
size: few
V: TRBV10-3
D: TRBD1
J: TRBJ2-7

CDR3: CASSRTGGNSGNTIYF
DNA: TGTGCCAGCAGCCGGACAGGGGGCAACTCTGGAAACACCATATATTTT
size: NA
V: TRBV4-2
D: TRBD1
J: TRBJ1-3

CDR3: CASRWTSGAYEQYF
DNA: TGCGCCAGCAGATGGACTAGCGGGGCCTACGAGCAGTACTTC
size: NA
V: TRBV5-1
D: TRBD2
J: TRBJ2-7

CDR3: CASSQGGEDTEAFF
DNA: TGTGCCAGCAGCCAGGGGGGGGAGGACACTGAAGCTTTCTTT
size: NA
V: TRBV4-2
D: NA
J: TRBJ1-1

CDR3: CAPKQGTEAFF
DNA: TGTGCACCTAAACAGGGGACTGAAGCTTTCTTT
size: few
V: TRBV2
D: TRBD1
J: TRBJ1-1

CDR3: CASSQDRRAGFNEQFF
DNA: TGTGCCAGCAGCCAAGATCGCAGGGCTGGTTTCAATGAGCAGTTCTTC
size: few
V: TRBV4-2
D: NA
J: TRBJ2-1

CDR3: CASSWDLQETQYF
DNA: TGCGCCAGCAGCTGGGACTTACAAGAGACCCAGTACTTC
size: many
V: TRBV5-1
D: NA
J: TRBJ2-5

CDR3: CSARAPPPDTQYF
DNA: TGCAGTGCTAGAGCCCCGCCCCCAGATACGCAGTATTTT
size: NA
V: TRBV20-1
D: NA
J: TRBJ2-3

CDR3: CAISDWGGRPYEQYF
DNA: TGTGCCATCAGTGATTGGGGAGGGAGGCCCTACGAGCAGTACTTC
size: few
V: TRBV10-3
D: TRBD2
J: TRBJ2-7

CDR3: CASSEESNQPQHF
DNA: TGTGCCAGCAGTGAAGAAAGCAATCAGCCCCAGCATTTT
size: NA
V: TRBV6-1
D: NA
J: TRBJ1-5

CDR3: CASSLAVIAGDSSYEQYF
DNA: TGCGCCAGCAGCTTGGCGGTGATAGCGGGGGATTCCTCCTACGAGCAGTACTTC
size: few
V: TRBV5-1
D: TRBD2
J: TRBJ2-7

CDR3: CASSLTENPYNEQFF
DNA: TGTGCCAGCAGCTTAACGGAGAACCCCTACAATGAGCAGTTCTTC
size: NA
V: TRBV7-3
D: NA
J: TRBJ2-1

CDR3: CASSLLSGGTTDTQYF
DNA: TGTGCCAGCAGCTTACTTAGCGGGGGAACGACAGATACGCAGTATTTT
size: NA
V: TRBV7-3
D: TRBD2
J: TRBJ2-3

CDR3: CASSLASTANYGYTF
DNA: TGTGCCAGCAGCTTAGCGTCAACAGCGAACTATGGCTACACCTTC
size: few
V: TRBV7-2
D: NA
J: TRBJ1-2

CDR3: CSARGVWGSWQPQHF
DNA: TGCAGTGCTAGAGGGGTGTGGGGGAGTTGGCAGCCCCAGCATTTT
size: few
V: TRBV20-1
D: NA
J: TRBJ1-5

CDR3: CASNLGGGEGDTQYF
DNA: TGTGCCAGCAACTTAGGAGGGGGGGAGGGAGATACGCAGTATTTT
size: NA
V: TRBV11-2
D: NA
J: TRBJ2-3

CDR3: CSARDWNRGFYGYTF
DNA: TGCAGTGCTAGAGATTGGAACAGGGGGTTTTATGGCTACACCTTC
size: NA
V: TRBV20-1
D: TRBD1
J: TRBJ1-2

CDR3: CASSIPGRDYEQYF
DNA: TGTGCCAGTAGTATACCCGGCAGAGACTACGAGCAGTACTTC
size: few
V: TRBV19
D: NA
J: TRBJ2-7

CDR3: CASSKALQLGYNEQFF
DNA: TGTGCCAGCAGCAAAGCCTTACAGCTCGGCTACAATGAGCAGTTCTTC
size: NA
V: TRBV21-1
D: NA
J: TRBJ2-1

CDR3: CASSNILGGYTF
DNA: TGTGCCAGCAGTAATATATTAGGCGGCTACACCTTC
size: NA
V: TRBV27
D: NA
J: TRBJ1-2

CDR3: CASSFRGGHRSYEQYF
DNA: TGTGCCAGCAGCTTCCGCGGGGGGCACCGCTCCTACGAGCAGTACTTC
size: NA
V: TRBV7-2
D: TRBD2
J: TRBJ2-7

CDR3: CASSYSSGRGGYEQYF
DNA: TGTGCCAGCAGTTACTCGTCGGGGCGCGGAGGATACGAGCAGTACTTC
size: few
V: TRBV6-6
D: NA
J: TRBJ2-7

CDR3: CASTRGFASMETQYF
DNA: TGTGCCAGCACCCGGGGTTTCGCTAGCATGGAGACCCAGTACTTC
size: few
V: TRBV2
D: NA
J: TRBJ2-5

CDR3: CASSSGHSENEQFF
DNA: TGCGCCAGCAGCTCGGGACATAGCGAGAATGAGCAGTTCTTC
size: once
V: TRBV5-1
D: NA
J: TRBJ2-1

CDR3: CASSYYPGRKETQYF
DNA: TGTGCCAGCAGTTATTACCCCGGCAGAAAAGAGACCCAGTACTTC
size: NA
V: TRBV6-5
D: NA
J: TRBJ2-5

CDR3: CASRDRGETQYF
DNA: TGTGCCAGCAGGGACAGGGGAGAGACCCAGTACTTC
size: many
V: TRBV2
D: TRBD1
J: TRBJ2-5